Listed here are 23 T cell receptor beta chains from one sample, sequenced in a study of post-analysis software for immune sequencing data. Study-wide results and caveats: Elevated frequency relative to controls characterized roughly 5 TRBV segments in patients, TRBV5-6, TRBV5-1 and TRBV20-1 among them.

Tagging with unique molecular identifiers was a feature of the TCR beta cDNA libraries. TCRdb itself ran the PCR reads through MiXCR, one entry per CDR3 protein. The data contain 600,000 to 750,000 distinct CDR3 sequences, about 60% of them singletons. Their recognized antigens are unknown. The sequenced material came from blood. All receptors come from a girl aged 2 to 10 with multiple sclerosis.

The chain joins TRBV5-6 to TRBJ1-1; no clear D. Germline V gives CDR1 SGHDT, CDR2 YYEEEE. The V and J ends lost 9 bases and 0 bases respectively, with 12 bases between them. The CDR3 has 13 residues. The CDR3 DNA sequence: TGTGCCACCTCACCGGGGATGAACACTGAAGCTTTCTTT. It specifies CATSPGMNTEAFF. Drawing the rest from reference TRBV5-6 and TRBJ1-1, the complete variable domain is DAGVTQSPTHLIKTRGQQVTLRCSPKSGHDTVSWYQQALGQGPQFIFQYYEEEERQRGNFPDRFSGHQFPNYSSELNVNALLLGDSALYLCATSPGMNTEAFFGQGTRLTVV.

The gene calls are TRBV5-1 and TRBJ1-2; no firm D call. CDR3 size: 14 residues. Germline-derived CDR1 and CDR2 are SGHRS and YFSETQ. The V end was cut by 4 bases, the J end by 2 bases, with 12 bases between. The CDR3 region has the DNA TGCGCCAGCAGCACCTGGGGAGGCAACTATGGCTACACCTTC. This gives the protein CASSTWGGNYGYTF. Full variable domain (missing parts from reference TRBV5-1 and TRBJ1-2): KAGVTQTPRYLIKTRGQQVTLSCSPISGHRSVSWYQQTPGQGLQFLFEYFSETQRNKGNFPGRFSGRQFSNSRSEMNVSTLELGDSALYLCASSTWGGNYGYTFGSGTRLTVV.

This clonotype occurred a few times. The chain is built from TRBV6-2 or TRBV6-3 and TRBJ2-3, with D perhaps TRBD1 or TRBD2 (5 bases each). The CDR3 consists of 16 residues. Trimming shortened V by 2 bases and J by 2 bases, and 14 bases separated the two germline ends. Germline V gene sequence: CDR1 MNHEY, CDR2 SVGEGT. CDR3 bases: TGTGCCAGCAGTTACCATCGGGGCGTTGACACAGATACGCAGTATTTT. Encoded protein: CASSYHRGVDTDTQYF.

Of note for this clonotype: Possible read error: a much larger clone is one base away. The chain combines TRBV7-8 with TRBJ2-1; a weak D match, TRBD2 (5 bases). The CDR3 spans 15 residues. Looked up from germline, CDR1 is SGHVS and CDR2 is FQNEAQ. Trimming removed 1 base from V and 10 bases from J, with 17 bases in between. CDR3 nucleotides: TGTGCCAGCAGCTTAGGGGCGGGTAGCTCCTACGAGCAGTTCTTC. Protein sequence: CASSLGAGSSYEQFF.

This chain joins TRBV14 and TRBJ1-1, with D perhaps matching TRBD1 (5 bases). Per the germline V gene, CDR1 is SGHDN and CDR2 is FVKESK. Trimming removed 0 bases at V and 5 bases at J, with 16 bases between. There are 16 residues in the CDR3. In DNA, the CDR3 is TGTGCCAGCAGCCAAGATTGGTGGTCCGGGGGGACTGAAGCTTTCTTT. It codes for CASSQDWWSGGTEAFF.

This chain joins TRBV2 and TRBJ2-1, with 7 bases fitting TRBD2. The germline V gene has CDR1 SNHLY and CDR2 FYNNEI. This CDR3 is 15 amino acids long. Trimming took 7 bases from V and 6 from J; bases not matched to a gene: 12. CDR3 DNA sequence: TGTGCCAGCATCCGGGACTTCCCGGGGGGCAATGAGCAGTTCTTC. It specifies CASIRDFPGGNEQFF.

This clonotype occurred a few times. This chain connects TRBV6-1 to TRBJ2-1; 11 nucleotides agree with TRBD2. V trimming: 6 bases; J trimming: 7 bases; junction bases outside the gene matches: 14. Germline values: CDR1 MNHNS, CDR2 SASEGT. The CDR3 extends over 17 amino acids. The CDR3 sequence: CASSRGGTSGRVNEQFF. The CDR3 bases are TGTGCCAGCAGCCGAGGGGGGACTAGCGGAAGAGTGAATGAGCAGTTCTTC.

This chain uses TRBV20-1 with TRBJ1-2, with 7 bases identical to TRBD1. Trimming at V came to 4 bases and at J to 5 bases, leaving 10 bases not matched to a gene. The germline CDR1 and CDR2 sequences are DFQATT and SNEGSKA (reference sequence). The CDR3 has 14 amino acids. The CDR3 reads CSAIGGGSTYGYTF. DNA of the CDR3: TGCAGTGCTATAGGGGGCGGCTCCACGTATGGCTACACCTTC.

This chain joins TRBV20-1 and TRBJ2-1; D is unresolved. Germline V gene sequence: CDR1 DFQATT, CDR2 SNEGSKA (reference sequence). Trimming left V 2 bases short and J 4 bases short, with 15 bases between. This CDR3 region has 15 residues. The CDR3 loop is CSARNLISPYNEQFF. CDR3 sequence (DNA): TGCAGTGCTAGAAACTTGATTTCACCTTACAATGAGCAGTTCTTC.

The CDR3 region has the DNA TGCAGTGCTAGAACAGGGAGAAATTCACCCCTCCACTTT. Protein sequence: CSARTGRNSPLHF. The chain employs TRBV20-1 and TRBJ1-6, with a tentative D call TRBD1 (6 bases). The CDR3 totals 13 residues. Trimming removed 2 bases from V and 7 bases from J, with 9 bases in between. Germline assignment: CDR1 DFQATT and CDR2 SNEGSKA (reference sequence).

This clonotype has more than one count but fewer than ten. The chain uses TRBV5-1 and TRBJ1-1; the match to TRBD1 covers 9 bases. Germline CDR1 reads SGHRS; CDR2 reads YFSETQ. The CDR3 is made up of 15 amino acids. The V gene end was trimmed by 0 bases and the J gene end by 3 bases; junction bases not matched to a gene: 3. DNA of the CDR3: TGCGCCAGCAGCTTGGAGACAGGGGGGCACACTGAAGCTTTCTTT. Translation gives CASSLETGGHTEAFF.

The CDR3 reads CASSQRSRSTEAFF. Here the CDR3 DNA reads TGTGCCAGCAGCCAACGTTCGAGGAGCACTGAAGCTTTCTTT. V and J are TRBV14 and TRBJ1-1; D ambiguous. Germline CDR1 reads SGHDN; CDR2 reads FVKESK. Trimming cost V 2 bases and J 4 bases, with 11 bases left between them. The CDR3 loop spans 14 amino acids.

The V call is TRBV5-5, the J call TRBJ2-7; no reliable D call. In germline, CDR1 is SGHKS, CDR2 YYEKEE (reference sequence). The V gene lost 4 bases and the J gene lost 2 bases, with 7 bases spanning the gap. There are 12 residues in the CDR3. The CDR3 nucleotides are TGTGCCAGCAGCAAAGAGCCCTACGAGCAGTACTTC. Protein product: CASSKEPYEQYF.

The chain combines TRBV29-1 with TRBJ2-3, with TRBD2 as a possible D gene (6 bases). The CDR3 is 15 amino acids. The germline gives CDR1 SQVTM, CDR2 ANQGSEA. Trimming removed 5 bases at V and 1 base at J, with 16 bases between. The CDR3 bases are TGCAGCGTTCCCCCGGAGGGGATCCGCACAGATACGCAGTATTTT. It yields the protein CSVPPEGIRTDTQYF.

CDR3: CASSRQGPPGADTQYF. CDR3 DNA: TGTGCCAGCTCAAGACAGGGCCCCCCGGGCGCAGATACGCAGTATTTT. The rearrangement uses TRBV18 and TRBJ2-3; TRBD1 aligns across 7 bases. The CDR3 totals 16 residues. V lost 5 bases, J lost 4 bases, and 12 bases stayed unmatched. From germline, CDR1 is KGHSH and CDR2 LQKENI.

This clonotype showed up just a few times. The J gene is TRBJ2-5, the V gene TRBV5-1, with a weak D call TRBD1 (6 bases). V was trimmed by 2 bases and J by 3 bases, leaving 11 bases between them. Per the germline V gene, CDR1 is SGHRS and CDR2 is YFSETQ. This CDR3 spans 14 amino acids. This CDR3 is CASSFQGSEETQYF. In nucleotides, the CDR3 is TGCGCCAGCAGCTTCCAGGGGTCGGAAGAGACCCAGTACTTC.

The gene calls are TRBV6-5 and TRBJ2-3, with D perhaps matching TRBD1 or TRBD2 (5 bases each). The CDR3 runs 14 residues. The V end lost 2 bases, the J end lost 9 bases, and 15 bases lay between the germline ends. The germline V gene encodes CDR1 MNHEY and CDR2 SVGAGI. CDR3 amino acids: CASSYGERGTTQYF. CDR3 sequence (DNA): TGTGCCAGCAGTTACGGGGAGAGAGGGACCACGCAGTATTTT.

The chain couples TRBV5-4 to TRBJ1-1; TRBD1 might be the D (6 bases). Germline V gene data show CDR1 as SGHNT and CDR2 as YYREEE (reference sequence). The CDR3 length is 14 residues. The germline V and J ends were trimmed by 6 bases and 3 bases, with 15 bases remaining between them. This CDR3 reads CASTKQGEDTEAFF. In DNA, the CDR3 is TGTGCCAGCACTAAACAGGGAGAGGACACTGAAGCTTTCTTT. Full variable domain (outside the CDR3, taken from reference TRBV5-4 and TRBJ1-1): ETGVTQSPTHLIKTRGQQVTLRCSSQSGHNTVSWYQQALGQGPQFIFQYYREEENGRGNFPPRFSGLQFPNYSSELNVNALELDDSALYLCASTKQGEDTEAFFGQGTRLTVV.

This chain joins TRBV7-9 and TRBJ2-5, with no clear D. The CDR3 covers 12 residues. V lost 6 bases and J lost 2, with 7 bases in between. Per germline, CDR1 SEHNR and CDR2 FQNEAQ (reference sequence). The CDR3 protein is CASRLEQETQYF. The DNA of the CDR3 is TGTGCCAGCAGACTGGAACAAGAGACCCAGTACTTC.

This clonotype was counted a few times. The genes are TRBV6-5 and TRBJ2-1, with a possible D match to TRBD2 (6 bases). The CDR3 has 15 residues. Germline V lookup: CDR1 MNHEY, CDR2 SVGAGI. Trimming cost V 3 bases and J 4 bases, with 13 bases left between them. Here the CDR3 reads CASSYRVAAYNEQFF. CDR3 DNA: TGTGCCAGCAGTTATCGAGTAGCGGCTTACAATGAGCAGTTCTTC.

The chain links TRBV9 to TRBJ2-3; D uncertain. Looked up from germline, CDR1 is SGDLS and CDR2 is YYNGEE. The V and J ends lost 1 base and 4 bases respectively, with 16 bases between them. CDR3 length: 16 residues. The CDR3 here is CASSVRSGPPPDTQYF. CDR3 nucleotides: TGTGCCAGCAGCGTACGAAGTGGTCCACCTCCAGATACGCAGTATTTT.

The gene calls are TRBV7-2 and TRBJ2-1; 10 nucleotides align to TRBD2. The CDR3 is 15 amino acids. After removal of 5 bases from V and 8 bases from J, the junction contained 9 bases not matched to a gene. The germline V gene has CDR1 SGHTA and CDR2 FQGNSA. The CDR3: CASSLKRGGPDEQFF. DNA of the CDR3: TGTGCCAGCAGCCTAAAGCGGGGGGGGCCTGATGAGCAGTTCTTC. The full variable domain, its missing parts supplied by reference TRBV7-2 and TRBJ2-1, is GAGVSQSPSNKVTEKGKDVELRCDPISGHTALYWYRQSLGQGLEFLIYFQGNSAPDKSGLPSDRFSAERTGGSVSTLTIQRTQQEDSAVYLCASSLKRGGPDEQFFGPGTRLTVL.

This chain's CDR3 is CASSPGGPDTQYF. CDR3 coding DNA: TGCGCCAGCAGCCCTGGGGGCCCAGATACGCAGTATTTT. This rearrangement joins TRBV5-1 to TRBJ2-3, with a weak D call TRBD1 (6 bases). Germline V gene lookup returns CDR1 SGHRS and CDR2 YFSETQ. The germline V and J ends were trimmed by 4 bases and 4 bases, with 10 bases remaining between them. The CDR3 covers 13 residues.